This T cell receptor (beta chain) was sequenced during a study of blood T cell repertoires in COVID-19. On the study more broadly: Material from acute and convalescent COVID-19 was sourced from the United States, Italy and Spain.

Methods used by the authors: Counts of nucleated cells, estimated from reference gene primer amplification, were obtained. Data came from immunoSEQ multiplex PCR; TCRdb stores just in-frame clones and leaves some out. V and J calls plus clone size are reproduced from that table; the DNA served to infer D and trimming. Among around 130,000 clones listed, roughly four fifths were seen once. This clone has a handful of counts. Between the trimmed V and J ends, which lost 3 bases and 12 bases, there was a span of 8 bases. This CDR3 contains 11 residues. CDR1 and CDR2 from the germline V gene are LGHNT and FRNRAP.

The rearrangement uses TRBV12-5 and TRBJ1-4; D is unresolved. Sequenced material: peripheral blood. The TCR was taken from a human donor in a cohort sampled during active COVID-19. CDR3 residues: CASGFSEELFF. Here the CDR3 DNA reads TGTGCTAGTGGTTTTTCCGAGGAACTGTTTTTT.